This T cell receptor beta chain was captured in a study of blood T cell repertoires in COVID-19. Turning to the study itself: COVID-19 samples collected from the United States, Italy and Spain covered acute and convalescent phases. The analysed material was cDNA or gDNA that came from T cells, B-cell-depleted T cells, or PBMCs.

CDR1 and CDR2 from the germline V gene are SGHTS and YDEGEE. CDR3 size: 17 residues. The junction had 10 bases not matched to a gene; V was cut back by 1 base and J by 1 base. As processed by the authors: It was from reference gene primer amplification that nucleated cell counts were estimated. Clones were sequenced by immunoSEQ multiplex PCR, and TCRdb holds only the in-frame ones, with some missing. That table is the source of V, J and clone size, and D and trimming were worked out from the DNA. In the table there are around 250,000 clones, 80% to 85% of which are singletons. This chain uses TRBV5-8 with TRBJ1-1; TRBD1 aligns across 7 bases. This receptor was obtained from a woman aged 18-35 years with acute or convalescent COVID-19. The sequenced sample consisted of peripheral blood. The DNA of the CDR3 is TGTGCCAGCAGCTTGAGGAGGGGGCGAGATTGGAACACTGAAGCTTTCTTT. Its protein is CASSLRRGRDWNTEAFF.